Below, 7 T cell receptor beta chains from the same sample are listed, as sequenced in a study of cytomegalovirus exposure and HLA in healthy donors. Primers included in the PCR were 60 Vbeta and 13 Jbeta primers. Measured with immunoSEQ multiplex PCR; TCRdb has only the in-frame clones, and not every one. This table holds about 140,000 clones, over 60% found once. Sample: PBMCs. All receptors derive from a male donor in good health and CMV-seropositive.

This clone was counted once. This rearrangement joins TRBV4-1 to TRBJ2-5, with TRBD2 identical over 9 bases. The J segment lost 2 bases and the V segment lost 1 base, leaving 8 bases of the junction unmatched. This CDR3 is built from 17 residues. CDR1 MGHRA and CDR2 YSYEKL come from the germline V gene. The CDR3 is CASSQVLLAGDQETQYF. CDR3 DNA sequence: TGCGCCAGCAGCCAAGTTCTTTTAGCGGGAGATCAAGAGACCCAGTACTTC.

This clone has a handful of counts. The CDR3 region has the DNA TGCGCCAGCAGCTTCGGCGGCAGCATAACCTACGAGCAGTACTTC. It specifies CASSFGGSITYEQYF. The rearrangement uses TRBV5-1 and TRBJ2-7; D remains unclear. The germline V and J ends were trimmed by 2 bases and 2 bases, with 14 bases remaining between them. The CDR3 loop spans 15 amino acids. Germline CDR1 and CDR2: SGHRS and YFSETQ.

V is TRBV7-2 and J is TRBJ1-6, with TRBD1 matching over 7 bases. The CDR3 spans 15 residues. Germline CDR1 reads SGHTA; CDR2 reads FQGNSA. Unmatched junction bases numbered 5, after V lost 0 bases and J lost 9 bases. The CDR3 reads CASSLAGRTGSPLHF. The CDR3 DNA is TGTGCCAGCAGCTTAGCCGGGCGGACAGGTTCACCCCTCCACTTT.

The chain links TRBV27 to TRBJ2-5; D uncertain. Deletions cut 5 bases from V and 5 bases from J, with 12 bases between. The CDR3 runs to 13 residues. Looked up from germline, CDR1 is MNHEY and CDR2 is SMNVEV (reference sequence). CDR3 nucleotides: TGTGCCAGCAGTCGCCAACGCCGGGAGACCCAGTACTTC. It encodes CASSRQRRETQYF.

V usage is TRBV4-1 and J usage is TRBJ1-2, with D perhaps matching TRBD1 (6 bases). Germline CDR1 and CDR2: MGHRA and YSYEKL. V was clipped by 1 base and J by 2 bases, with 8 bases between them. This CDR3 contains 14 residues. The CDR3 loop is CASSQGTANYGYTF. CDR3 coding DNA: TGCGCCAGCAGCCAAGGGACAGCAAACTATGGCTACACCTTC.

The chain recombines TRBV5-5 with TRBJ1-5; tentative D call: TRBD1 (5 bases). The CDR3 runs 14 residues. CDR1 and CDR2 (germline): SGHKS, YYEKEE (reference sequence). With 0 bases removed from V and 3 bases from J, the gap between germline ends came to 7 bases. CDR3 DNA: TGTGCCAGCAGCTTGGGGGGCTACAATCAGCCCCAGCATTTT. It specifies CASSLGGYNQPQHF.

The V and J genes are TRBV5-4 and TRBJ2-5; TRBD2 matches at 7 bases. Gene TRBJ2-7 matches the end of the DNA better, so the J call may be wrong. Germline CDR1 is SGHNT and CDR2 is YYREEE (reference sequence). CDR3 length: 17 amino acids. CDR3 in DNA: TGTGCCAGCAGCCTCGACATCGGCGGGAGTACCTCCTACGAGCAGTACTTC. This gives the protein CASSLDIGGSTSYEQYF.